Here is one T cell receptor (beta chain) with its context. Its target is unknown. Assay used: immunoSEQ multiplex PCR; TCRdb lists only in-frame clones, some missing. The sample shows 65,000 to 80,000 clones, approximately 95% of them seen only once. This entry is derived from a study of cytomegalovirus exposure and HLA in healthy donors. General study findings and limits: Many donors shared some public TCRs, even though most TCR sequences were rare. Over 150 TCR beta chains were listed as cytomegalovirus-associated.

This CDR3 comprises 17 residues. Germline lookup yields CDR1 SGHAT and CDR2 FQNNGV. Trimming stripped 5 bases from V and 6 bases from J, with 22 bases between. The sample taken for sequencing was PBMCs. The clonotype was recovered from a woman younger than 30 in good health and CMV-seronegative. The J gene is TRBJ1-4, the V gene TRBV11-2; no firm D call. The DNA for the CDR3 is TGTGCCAGCAGCGAGTTTTTCAAAGCTGGAGGGTATGAAAAACTGTTTTTT. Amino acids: CASSEFFKAGGYEKLFF.